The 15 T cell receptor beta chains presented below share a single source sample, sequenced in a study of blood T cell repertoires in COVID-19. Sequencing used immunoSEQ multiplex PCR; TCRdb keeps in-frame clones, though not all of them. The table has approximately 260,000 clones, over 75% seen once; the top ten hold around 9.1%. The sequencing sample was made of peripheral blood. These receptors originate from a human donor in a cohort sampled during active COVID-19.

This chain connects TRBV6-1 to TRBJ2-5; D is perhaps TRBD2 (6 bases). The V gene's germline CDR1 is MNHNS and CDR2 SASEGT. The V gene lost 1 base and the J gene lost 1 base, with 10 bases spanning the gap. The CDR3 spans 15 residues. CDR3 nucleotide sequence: TGTGCCAGCAGTGAAGGGAGGGCCGGCCAAGAGACCCAGTACTTC. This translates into CASSEGRAGQETQYF.

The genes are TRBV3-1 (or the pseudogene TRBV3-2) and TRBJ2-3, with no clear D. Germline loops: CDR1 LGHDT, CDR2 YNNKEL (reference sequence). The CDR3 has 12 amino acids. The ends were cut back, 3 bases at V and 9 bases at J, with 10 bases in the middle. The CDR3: CASSQNYFTQYF. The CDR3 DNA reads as TGTGCCAGCAGCCAGAACTATTTCACGCAGTATTTT.

The CDR3, as DNA: TGTGCCAGCAGTTACTCACAGAACAGGGGGAACACTGAAGCTTTCTTT. Amino acid sequence: CASSYSQNRGNTEAFF. The V and J genes are TRBV6-2 or TRBV6-3 and TRBJ1-1, with 7 nucleotides matching TRBD1. This CDR3 spans 16 amino acids. V shed 0 bases and J 1 base; nucleotides not matched to a gene: 5. Germline V gives CDR1 MNHEY, CDR2 SVGEGT.

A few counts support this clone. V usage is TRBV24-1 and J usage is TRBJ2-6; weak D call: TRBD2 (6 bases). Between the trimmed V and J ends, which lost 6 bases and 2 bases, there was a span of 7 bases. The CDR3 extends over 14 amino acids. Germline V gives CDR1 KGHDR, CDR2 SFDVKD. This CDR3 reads CATSSGAGANVLTF. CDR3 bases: TGTGCCACCAGTTCGGGAGCTGGGGCCAACGTCCTGACTTTC.

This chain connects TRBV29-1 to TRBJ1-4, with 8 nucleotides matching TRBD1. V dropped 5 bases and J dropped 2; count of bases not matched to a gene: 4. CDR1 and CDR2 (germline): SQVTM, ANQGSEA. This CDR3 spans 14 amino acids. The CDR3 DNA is TGCAGCGTTACCGGACAGGGCACTAATGAAAAACTGTTTTTT. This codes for CSVTGQGTNEKLFF.

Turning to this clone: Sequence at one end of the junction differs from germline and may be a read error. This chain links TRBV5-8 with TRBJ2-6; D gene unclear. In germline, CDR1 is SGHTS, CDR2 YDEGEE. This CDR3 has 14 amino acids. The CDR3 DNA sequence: TGTGCCAGCGGCTTTTTCACTGGGGCCAACGTCCTGACTTTC. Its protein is CASGFFTGANVLTF.

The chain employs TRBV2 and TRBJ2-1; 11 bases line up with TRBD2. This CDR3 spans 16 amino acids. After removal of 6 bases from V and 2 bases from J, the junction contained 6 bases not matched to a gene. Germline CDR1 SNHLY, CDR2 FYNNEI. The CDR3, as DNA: TGTGCCAGCAGCGCCCAACTAGCGGGGGCCTACAATGAGCAGTTCTTC. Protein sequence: CASSAQLAGAYNEQFF.

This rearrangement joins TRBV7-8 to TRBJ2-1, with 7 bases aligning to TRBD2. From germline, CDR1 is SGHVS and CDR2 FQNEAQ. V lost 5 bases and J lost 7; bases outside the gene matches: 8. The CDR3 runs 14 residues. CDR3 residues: CASSGGGNRNEQFF. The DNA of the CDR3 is TGTGCCAGCAGCGGCGGGGGTAATCGGAATGAGCAGTTCTTC.

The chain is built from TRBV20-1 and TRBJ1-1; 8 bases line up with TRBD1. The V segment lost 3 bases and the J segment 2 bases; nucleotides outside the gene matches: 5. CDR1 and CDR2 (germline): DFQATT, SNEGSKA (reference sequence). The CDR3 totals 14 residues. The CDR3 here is CSASAQGANTEAFF. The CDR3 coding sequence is TGCAGTGCTAGTGCCCAGGGGGCTAACACTGAAGCTTTCTTT.

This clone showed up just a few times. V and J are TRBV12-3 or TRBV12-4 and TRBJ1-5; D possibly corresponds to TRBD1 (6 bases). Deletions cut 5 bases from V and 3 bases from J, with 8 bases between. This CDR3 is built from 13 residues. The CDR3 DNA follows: TGTGCCAGCAGTACAGGGTACAATCAGCCCCAGCATTTT. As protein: CASSTGYNQPQHF.

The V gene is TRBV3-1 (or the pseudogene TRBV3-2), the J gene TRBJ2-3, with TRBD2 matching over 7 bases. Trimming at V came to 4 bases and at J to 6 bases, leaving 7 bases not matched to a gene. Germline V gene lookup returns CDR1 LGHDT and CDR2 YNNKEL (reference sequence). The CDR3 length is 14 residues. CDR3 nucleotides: TGTGCCAGCAGCCCACTAATACTAGCGGATACGCAGTATTTT. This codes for CASSPLILADTQYF.

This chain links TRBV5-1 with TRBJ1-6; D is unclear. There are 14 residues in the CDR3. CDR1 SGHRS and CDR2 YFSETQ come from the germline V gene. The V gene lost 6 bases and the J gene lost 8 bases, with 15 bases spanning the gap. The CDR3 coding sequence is TGCGCCAGCAACGAGGGTAATTCTCATTCACCCCTCCACTTT. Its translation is CASNEGNSHSPLHF.

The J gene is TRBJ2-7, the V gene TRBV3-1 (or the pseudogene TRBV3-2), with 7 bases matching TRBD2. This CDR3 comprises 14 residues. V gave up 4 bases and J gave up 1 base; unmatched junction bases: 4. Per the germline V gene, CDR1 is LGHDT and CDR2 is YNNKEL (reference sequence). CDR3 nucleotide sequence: TGTGCCAGCAGCCTCTCTAGCGGTTCCTACGAGCAGTACTTC. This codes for CASSLSSGSYEQYF.

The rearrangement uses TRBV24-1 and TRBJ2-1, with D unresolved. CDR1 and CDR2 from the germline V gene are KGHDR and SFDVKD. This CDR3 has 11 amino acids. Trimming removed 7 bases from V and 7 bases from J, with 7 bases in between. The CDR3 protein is CATSYLNEQFF. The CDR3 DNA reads TGTGCCACCAGCTACTTAAATGAGCAGTTCTTC.

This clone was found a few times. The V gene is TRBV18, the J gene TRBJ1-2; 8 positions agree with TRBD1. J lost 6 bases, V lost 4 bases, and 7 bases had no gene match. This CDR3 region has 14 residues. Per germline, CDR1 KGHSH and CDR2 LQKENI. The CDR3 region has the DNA TGTGCCAGCTCACTTCAGACAGGGGAGAATGGCTACACCTTC. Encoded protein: CASSLQTGENGYTF.